What follows is one T cell receptor beta chain and its context. Its antigen is still unknown. The germline V gene encodes CDR1 SGHRS and CDR2 YFSETQ. The CDR3 is made up of 16 amino acids. The J segment lost 6 bases and the V segment lost 0 bases, leaving 5 bases of the junction unmatched. TCRdb's table, derived via immunoSEQ multiplex PCR, lists solely in-frame clones and lacks some. The repertoire holds roughly 31,000 clones, around 82% seen once, with around 30% in the top ten. Time point here: week 47, end of study. Every vaccine dose comprised 300 ug of mutant IDH1 20-mer peptide plus topical imiquimod. In weeks 1, 3, 5, 7, 11, 15, 19 and 23, patients were immunized, eight times in all. The entry originates in a study of a mutant IDH1 vaccine in newly diagnosed glioma. As for the study in general: Radiotherapy alone preceded vaccination by 4-6 weeks; alternatively, vaccination started with temozolomide cycles.

Regarding the study as a whole: Vaccine-induced immune responses occurred in approximately 93% of patients.

The material was PBMCs, obtained from a glioma patient whose treatment included an IDH1 peptide vaccine. This rearrangement joins TRBV5-1 to TRBJ2-2; 10 positions match TRBD1. This TCR was recovered from a man aged 25 to 45 with glioma. The CDR3 region has the DNA TGCGCCAGCAGCTTGGACAGAGGGACAGGGGCCGGGGAGCTGTTTTTT. Protein product: CASSLDRGTGAGELFF.